This T cell receptor beta chain was retrieved from a study of T cell responses to AZD1222 COVID-19 vaccine. Overall study results and limits: Elevations in Spike-specific TCR breadth and depth followed administration of two AZD1222 doses. Baseline serostatus was positive in only a handful of AZD1222 recipients. Vaccine-related CD4 TCRs covered spike, predominating at 160-218 and 743-854. Among spike-specific TCRs, nearly half reportedly target unmutated variant regions.

In this sample, this clone turned up a few times. The antigen remains unidentified. TCRdb keeps only in-frame clones here, not all; method: immunoSEQ multiplex PCR. The sample lists some 110,000 clones; around 85% were seen once. The CDR3 spans 15 residues. CDR1 is SGHAT and CDR2 is FQDESV in the germline V gene (reference sequence). V was trimmed by 5 bases and J by 6 bases, leaving 20 bases between them. This clonotype was obtained from an adult who received the AZD1222 COVID-19 vaccine. The starting material was peripheral blood, obtained 28 days after the second AZD1222 dose. The gene calls are TRBV11-1 and TRBJ2-7; D may match TRBD1 or TRBD2 (5 bases each). For the CDR3, the DNA is TGTGCCAGCAGCAAACTAGGGCAGGGATCTCCCGAGCAGTACTTC. Translated: CASSKLGQGSPEQYF.